This T cell receptor beta chain was retrieved from a study of T-cell memory formation after mild COVID-19. This CDR3 contains 12 residues. V lost 3 bases to trimming and J lost 10 bases, with 10 bases between them. Per germline, CDR1 LGHNA and CDR2 YSLEER. TCRdb independently ran MiXCR on the 5' RACE reads; one entry per CDR3 protein. The table includes approximately 480,000 distinct CDR3 sequences, 15% to 20% detected once. The TCR comes from an adult woman who had mild COVID-19 (a few samples of this study predate the infection). Cell type and time point are not known. Sequenced material: PBMCs or a T cell subset sorted from them (not recorded which). The V gene is TRBV4-3, the J gene TRBJ2-1, with TRBD2 as a possible D gene (6 bases). The CDR3 here is CASSQAGGEQFF. The CDR3, as DNA: TGCGCCAGCAGCCAGGCCGGAGGGGAGCAGTTCTTC.